This T cell receptor beta chain was sequenced for a study of human versus mouse CDR3 diversity and MHC coevolution. V lost 4 bases to trimming and J lost 11 bases, with 14 bases between them. Per germline, CDR1 SNHLY and CDR2 FYNNEI. The CDR3 loop spans 12 amino acids. Clones were sequenced by immunoSEQ multiplex PCR, and TCRdb holds only the in-frame ones, with some missing. The data hold roughly 80,000 clones, with just under 95% observed a single time. Study-wide results and limits: In humans, T-cell selection involved about 6 MHC II alleles. Humans had the largest estimated TCR beta repertoire, 1.5 million to 2 million clonotypes.

The table lists this clone with a count of one. The antigen remains undetermined. The sequence derives from a person aged 25 to 69 in good health. The chain joins TRBV2 to TRBJ1-2; D is unresolved. Material: naive CD4+ T cells from blood. Indicated subset: CD45RO-negative CD62L-positive naive CD4 T cells. The CDR3, as DNA: TGTGCCAGCAGTGTAGCCTCCCCAGGTTACACCTTC. It yields the protein CASSVASPGYTF.